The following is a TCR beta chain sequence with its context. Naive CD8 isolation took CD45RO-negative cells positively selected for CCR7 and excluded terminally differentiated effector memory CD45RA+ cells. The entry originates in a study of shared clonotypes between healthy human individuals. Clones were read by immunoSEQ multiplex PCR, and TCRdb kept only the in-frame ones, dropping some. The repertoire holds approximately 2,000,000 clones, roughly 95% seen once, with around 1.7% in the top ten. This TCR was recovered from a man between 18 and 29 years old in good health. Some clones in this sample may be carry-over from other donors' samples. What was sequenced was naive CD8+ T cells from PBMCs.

The DNA of the CDR3 is TGTGCCAGCAGCTCCTCAGGGACTAGCGGGAGGCTCGCCTACGAGCAGTACTTC. Translated: CASSSSGTSGRLAYEQYF. The chain combines TRBV7-9 with TRBJ2-7; 15 nucleotides align to TRBD2. Germline lookup yields CDR1 SEHNR and CDR2 FQNEAQ (reference sequence). V lost 4 bases, J lost 2 bases, and 9 bases stayed unmatched. CDR3 length: 18 amino acids.